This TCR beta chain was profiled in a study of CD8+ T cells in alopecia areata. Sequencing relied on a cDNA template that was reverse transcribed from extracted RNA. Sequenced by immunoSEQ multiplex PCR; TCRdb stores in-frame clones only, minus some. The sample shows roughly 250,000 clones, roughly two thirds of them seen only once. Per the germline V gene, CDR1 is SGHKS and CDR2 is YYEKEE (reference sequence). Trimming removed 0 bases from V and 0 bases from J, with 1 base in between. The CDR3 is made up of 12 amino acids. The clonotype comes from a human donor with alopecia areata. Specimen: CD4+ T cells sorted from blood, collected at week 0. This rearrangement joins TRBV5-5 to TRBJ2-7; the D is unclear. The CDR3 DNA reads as TGTGCCAGCAGCTTGGCCTCCTACGAGCAGTACTTC. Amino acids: CASSLASYEQYF.